The clone carrying this T cell receptor (beta chain) was observed at least ten times. Its antigen is not identified. Germline CDR1 is SGHTA and CDR2 is FQGNSA. Trimming removed 4 bases from V and 7 bases from J; junction bases left unmatched: 4. CDR3 length equals 13 residues. This sample was taken from a study of naive and memory T cell subsets. Two oligonucleotides, mixed equimolar, formed the beta constant-region primer covering TRBC1 and TRBC2. Ligated cDNA was amplified by four rounds of PCR with nested alpha and beta constant-region primers and SP2. TCRdb itself ran the UMI-ligation and nested PCR reads through MiXCR, one entry per CDR3 protein. The data hold tens of thousands of distinct CDR3 sequences, with around 10% observed a single time. Study results and limitations: A few larger clonotypes appeared in naive repertoires, especially CD8, possibly memory cells re-expressing CD45RA.

The sequencing sample was made of naive CD4+ T cells from blood. The clonotype originates from a human donor in good health. V usage is TRBV7-2 and J usage is TRBJ1-5, with TRBD1 identical over 7 bases. CDR3 nucleotides: TGTGCCAGCAGCTCCCAGACAGGGCAGCCCCAGCATTTT. As protein: CASSSQTGQPQHF.